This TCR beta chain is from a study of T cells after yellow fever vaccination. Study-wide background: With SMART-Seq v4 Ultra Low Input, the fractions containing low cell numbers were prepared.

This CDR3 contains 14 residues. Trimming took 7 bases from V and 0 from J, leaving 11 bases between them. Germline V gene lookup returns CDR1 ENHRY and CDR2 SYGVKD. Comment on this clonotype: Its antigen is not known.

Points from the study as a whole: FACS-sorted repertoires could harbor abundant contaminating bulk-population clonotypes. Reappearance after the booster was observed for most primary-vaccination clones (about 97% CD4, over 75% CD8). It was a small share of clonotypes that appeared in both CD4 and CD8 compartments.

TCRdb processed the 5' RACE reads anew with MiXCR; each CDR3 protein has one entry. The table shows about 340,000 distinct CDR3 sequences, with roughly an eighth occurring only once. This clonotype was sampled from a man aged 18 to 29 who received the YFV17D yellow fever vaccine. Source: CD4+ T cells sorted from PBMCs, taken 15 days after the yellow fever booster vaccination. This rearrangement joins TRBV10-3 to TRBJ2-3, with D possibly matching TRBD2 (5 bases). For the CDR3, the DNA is TGTGCCATCAACTCGGGAACTAGCACAGATACGCAGTATTTT. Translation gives CAINSGTSTDTQYF.